The rows below give T cell receptor beta chains drawn from one sample of a study of blood T cell repertoires in COVID-19. The data were produced by immunoSEQ multiplex PCR, yet TCRdb's version contains in-frame clones alone and is incomplete. Among about 130,000 clones listed, about 85% were seen once. Input material: peripheral blood. These receptors were taken from a woman in her seventies with COVID-19, enrolled during active disease. Both conserved end residues are part of each CDR3. The D gene is left open where the match is weak. Size tells how often a clone was seen (once, few, many) or the class of an expanded clone, and some rows leave it out.

CDR3 length,clone size,D gene,V gene,J gene,CDR3 protein,CDR3 DNA
13,.,TRBD1,TRBV7-8,TRBJ2-2,CASSRQGPGELFF,TGTGCCAGCAGCCGACAGGGTCCCGGGGAGCTGTTTTTT
14,.,.,TRBV3-1/TRBV3-2,TRBJ1-5,CASSPGTILSPQHF,TGTGCCAGCAGCCCCGGGACAATTCTCAGCCCCCAGCATTTT
16,.,.,TRBV24-1,TRBJ2-1,CATSDFRQGSYNEQFF,TGTGCCACCAGTGATTTCAGGCAGGGTAGCTACAATGAGCAGTTCTTC
14,few,TRBD1,TRBV5-8,TRBJ1-4,CASLRGQGNEKLFF,TGTGCCAGCCTGCGGGGACAGGGGAATGAAAAACTGTTTTTT
15,.,.,TRBV4-1,TRBJ1-6,CASRIRLGTNSPLHF,TGCGCCAGCCGCATCCGACTGGGGACAAATTCACCCCTCCACTTT
13,.,TRBD1,TRBV15,TRBJ1-2,CATSGQGAGGYTF,TGTGCCACCAGCGGACAGGGGGCGGGTGGCTACACCTTC
15,.,.,TRBV9,TRBJ1-1,CASSVDQGGVGEAFF,TGTGCCAGCAGCGTGGATCAAGGGGGAGTTGGTGAAGCTTTCTTT
12,.,.,TRBV7-9,TRBJ1-6,CASSLVPSPLHF,TGTGCCAGCAGCTTAGTCCCATCACCCCTCCACTTT
16,.,TRBD1,TRBV9,TRBJ1-6,CASSPRVGTENSPLHF,TGTGCCAGCAGCCCCCGGGTGGGGACAGAAAATTCACCCCTCCACTTT
14,.,.,TRBV6-2/TRBV6-3,TRBJ1-2,CASSSSRDTGGYTF,TGTGCCAGCAGTTCAAGCCGGGACACGGGTGGCTACACCTTC
15,.,.,TRBV6-5,TRBJ1-1,CASRPTFGPNTEAFF,TGTGCCAGCAGGCCGACATTTGGCCCGAACACTGAAGCTTTCTTT
16,.,.,TRBV7-8,TRBJ1-2,CASSPQGGNDNYGYTF,TGTGCCAGCAGCCCCCAGGGAGGGAATGATAACTATGGCTACACCTTC
12,few,.,TRBV3-1/TRBV3-2,TRBJ2-5,CASSPPEETQYF,TGTGCCAGCAGCCCCCCTGAAGAGACCCAGTACTTC
13,.,.,TRBV5-4,TRBJ1-6,CASSLGPGSPLHF,TGTGCCAGCAGCTTGGGCCCCGGTTCACCCCTCCACTTT
14,.,TRBD1,TRBV19,TRBJ1-4,CASSAGTGQEKLFF,TGTGCCAGTAGTGCCGGGACAGGGCAAGAAAAACTGTTTTTT
13,once,TRBD1,TRBV6-6,TRBJ1-2,CASTRGPPYGYTF,TGTGCCAGCACCAGGGGGCCCCCCTATGGCTACACCTTC
16,.,TRBD1,TRBV18,TRBJ1-3,CASSPPGQGAGNTIYF,TGTGCCAGCTCACCCCCGGGACAGGGGGCTGGAAACACCATATATTTT
13,once,.,TRBV29-1,TRBJ1-1,CSGRQTMNTEAFF,TGCAGCGGCAGACAGACCATGAACACTGAAGCTTTCTTT
16,.,TRBD1,TRBV2,TRBJ1-2,CASSRDRGSANYGYTF,TGTGCCAGCAGCCGGGACAGGGGATCAGCTAACTATGGCTACACCTTC
16,.,.,TRBV5-4,TRBJ2-6,CASSFDGSSGANVLTF,TGTGCCAGCAGCTTCGACGGGAGCTCTGGGGCCAACGTCCTGACTTTC
15,few,.,TRBV6-5,TRBJ2-7,CASSTQGRAAYEQYF,TGTGCCAGCAGTACTCAGGGGAGGGCGGCCTACGAGCAGTACTTC
14,once,.,TRBV5-4,TRBJ1-2,CASSAPGRYYGYTF,TGTGCCAGCAGCGCCCCTGGCAGGTACTATGGCTACACCTTC
11,few,.,TRBV2,TRBJ2-7,CASREFREQYF,TGTGCCAGCAGGGAGTTTCGCGAGCAGTACTTC
13,.,.,TRBV7-8,TRBJ1-2,CASSLERREGYTF,TGTGCCAGCAGCTTAGAAAGGAGGGAAGGCTACACCTTC
16,.,.,TRBV28,TRBJ1-2,CASSLGQKAGLYGYTF,TGTGCCAGCAGTTTAGGGCAGAAGGCCGGTCTCTATGGCTACACCTTC
14,.,.,TRBV27,TRBJ1-2,CASSLAGKGYGYTF,TGTGCCAGCAGTTTGGCAGGGAAAGGCTATGGCTACACCTTC
16,few,TRBD1,TRBV4-1,TRBJ1-3,CASSQVDRAGGNTIYF,TGCGCCAGCAGCCAAGTGGACAGGGCGGGGGGAAACACCATATATTTT
14,.,.,TRBV7-9,TRBJ2-1,CASSLLRSFNEQFF,TGTGCCAGCAGCTTATTACGGTCTTTCAATGAGCAGTTCTTC
14,.,TRBD1,TRBV5-1,TRBJ1-4,CASSSGQGNEKLFF,TGCGCCAGCAGCTCCGGACAGGGGAATGAAAAACTGTTTTTT
13,.,.,TRBV11-3,TRBJ1-1,CASSLRYRERRFF,TGTGCCAGCAGCTTGCGCTACAGGGAAAGGAGGTTCTTT
17,.,TRBD1,TRBV11-2,TRBJ1-2,CASRSPFTGGEAYGYTF,TGTGCCAGCAGATCCCCTTTCACAGGGGGAGAGGCCTATGGCTACACCTTC
15,.,TRBD1,TRBV9,TRBJ2-7,CASSFTGQAAGEQYF,TGTGCCAGCAGTTTTACGGGACAGGCAGCTGGAGAGCAGTACTTC
13,.,TRBD1,TRBV6-5,TRBJ1-5,CASSRQGWQPQHF,TGTGCCAGCAGTCGACAGGGCTGGCAGCCCCAGCATTTT
16,.,.,TRBV24-1,TRBJ2-7,CATSDRVGTNFHEQYF,TGTGCCACCAGTGATCGGGTGGGGACAAACTTCCACGAGCAGTACTTC
13,.,.,TRBV2,TRBJ2-4,CASSEAGVDIQYF,TGTGCCAGCAGTGAGGCGGGTGTGGACATTCAGTACTTC
11,.,.,TRBV29-1,TRBJ1-2,CSAEHNYGYTF,TGCAGCGCAGAACATAACTATGGCTACACCTTC
11,.,.,TRBV20-1,TRBJ2-7,CSAGVPGEQYF,TGCAGTGCCGGAGTCCCCGGGGAGCAGTACTTC
15,.,TRBD1,TRBV5-3,TRBJ1-6,CARSWADRVGSPLHF,TGTGCCAGAAGCTGGGCGGACAGGGTTGGGTCACCCCTCCACTTT
14,.,.,TRBV18,TRBJ1-5,CASSQNYREQPQHF,TGTGCCAGCTCACAAAACTACAGGGAGCAGCCCCAGCATTTT
14,.,TRBD2,TRBV7-3,TRBJ2-3,CASSEGLAVDTQYF,TGTGCCAGCAGCGAGGGACTAGCTGTAGATACGCAGTATTTT
16,.,TRBD1,TRBV4-1,TRBJ1-2,CASSQVTGTGAGGYTF,TGCGCCAGCAGCCAAGTTACCGGGACAGGGGCGGGTGGCTACACCTTC
14,once,TRBD1,TRBV6-5,TRBJ2-7,CASRSGTASYEQYF,TGTGCCAGCAGATCCGGGACAGCGTCCTACGAGCAGTACTTC
14,.,TRBD2,TRBV7-2,TRBJ2-7,CASSPGLTSVEQYF,TGTGCCAGCAGCCCGGGACTAACCTCCGTCGAGCAGTACTTC